This T cell receptor (beta chain) stems from a study of blood T cells in healthy people across ages (dated by TCRdb to the mid-2010s). Background for the entire study: In model experiments, template switching captured roughly one uniquely barcoded TCR beta cDNA molecule for every two T cells. Using the same blood draw, the study looked at two additional independent replicas of 1 million unique cDNA reads for two donors, one aged 18 to 30 and the other aged 80 or older. Using deep sequencing normalized with unique cDNA molecular identifiers, the study measured how TCR beta repertoire diversity changes with age. To avoid experimental bias, donors of different ages were randomly spread across the sequencing lanes. The donors were split into four age groups: young (average 16 years), middle-aged (39), aged (over 55) and long-lived (approximately 89).

The germline V gene encodes CDR1 MNHEY and CDR2 SMNVEV (reference sequence). From the cysteine up to the phenylalanine, the CDR3 has a length of 16 residues. The only DNA kept is the CDR3, 48 bases in frame from the first base. V drops 2 bases and J drops 10 bases, leaving 21 bases in between. Results the study describes overall, beyond this receptor: Because the CMV infection status of the donors was unknown, age-related changes in expanded clonotypes may potentially have been confounded. As age increased, observed TCR beta diversity per million T cells dropped in a roughly linear way, and a significant reduction was already evident by age 40. Compared with the aged group, the long-lived group had more naive CD4+ T cells, fewer expanded clones and increased TCR diversity, a pattern suggesting age selection. Estimates of total diversity based on one million sequenced T cells were regarded as lower bounds and as underestimates. Conclusive comparison of naive and antigen-experienced compartments was prevented by the profiling of bulk unsorted PBMCs. Observed TCR beta diversity correlated strongly with the percentage of naive T cells measured by flow cytometry.

Systemically healthy Caucasian individuals from Russia, around 38 in total and aged roughly 6 to 100 years, were included as donors. Approximately 11 milliliters of peripheral blood were drawn from each donor into EDTA-treated Vacutainer tubes. Ficoll-Paque density-gradient centrifugation was used to isolate PBMCs, with at least 6 million per sample. Trizol reagent was used to extract total RNA from the PBMCs, yielding at least 6 micrograms per sample. For every donor, an aliquot of PBMCs went through flow cytometry to measure the percentages of naive CD45RAhigh/CD27high T cells. The protocol used for the library was 5' RACE. TCRdb lists the instrument as Illumina HiSeq 2500. The second PCR ran for roughly 7 to 12 cycles and used a J-beta primer mix along with a sample-barcoded 5' primer. Each TCR beta cDNA molecule received a unique molecular identifier from a template-switch 5' adaptor carrying 12 random nucleotides. At least 2.5 million CDR3-containing paired-end reads were obtained from each sample. All of the RNA was converted into first-strand cDNA using the Mint cDNA synthesis kit, with a TRBC-specific oligonucleotide serving as the primer. Following uracil-DNA glycosylase treatment, a first 18-cycle PCR with universal primers M1SS and BC2_uni_R was performed on all cDNA. Regarding the original processing steps: Normalization of each sample was performed by random selection of 1 million high-quality reads, each carrying a distinct molecular identifier. Reads with shared molecular identifiers were discarded instead of being binned into consensus sequences. CDR3 identification, clonotype clustering and error correction used MiTCR with a Q25 quality threshold and the strictest error-elimination algorithm. A nonparametric unseen species model with Euler transformation was used to estimate a lower bound on total TCR beta diversity. TCRdb applied fastp at Q25 and MiXCR to the public reads, then kept only in-frame beta chains. Duplicate CDR3 protein sequences are folded into a single record with the most common DNA and genes. These V and J calls originate from TCRdb's pipeline instead of the authors' own analysis. This sample has hundreds of thousands of distinct CDR3 sequences in its table, and roughly 50% of those were observed once. 22% of the sample is taken by the ten largest.

Concerning this clonotype: The target of this receptor is not known. The input lacks base qualities; no much larger clone sits a single base away.

This sequence uses TRBV27 and TRBJ2-1; the D assignment is uncertain and may be TRBD1 or TRBD2, with 6 bases supporting each. This clonotype originated in a man in his thirties or forties in good health. Input material: blood. CDR3 protein: CASSLAGQGTTQEQFF. Read as DNA, the sequence is TGTGCCAGCAGTTTAGCGGGGCAGGGGACGACTCAAGAGCAGTTCTTC.